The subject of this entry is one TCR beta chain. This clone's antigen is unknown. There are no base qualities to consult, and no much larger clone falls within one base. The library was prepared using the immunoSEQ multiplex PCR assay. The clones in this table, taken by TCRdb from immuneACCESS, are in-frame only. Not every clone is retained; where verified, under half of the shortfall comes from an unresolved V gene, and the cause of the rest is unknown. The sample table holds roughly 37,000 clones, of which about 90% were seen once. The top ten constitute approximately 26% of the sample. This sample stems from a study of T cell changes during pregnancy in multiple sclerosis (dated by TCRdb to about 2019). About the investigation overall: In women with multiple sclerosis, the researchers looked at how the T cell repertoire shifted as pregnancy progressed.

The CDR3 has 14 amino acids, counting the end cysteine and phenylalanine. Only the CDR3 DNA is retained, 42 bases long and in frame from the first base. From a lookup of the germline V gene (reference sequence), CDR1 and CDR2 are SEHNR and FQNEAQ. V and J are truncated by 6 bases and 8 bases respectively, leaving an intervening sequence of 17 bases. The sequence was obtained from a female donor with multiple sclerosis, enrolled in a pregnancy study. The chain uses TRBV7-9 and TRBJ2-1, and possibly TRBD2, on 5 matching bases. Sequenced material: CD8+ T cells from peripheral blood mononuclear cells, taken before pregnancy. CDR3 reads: CASSVAGVGDEQFF. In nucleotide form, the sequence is TGTGCCAGCAGTGTAGCCGGGGTAGGCGATGAGCAGTTCTTC.